The 4 T cell receptor beta chains reported below all come from one sample, sequenced in a study of beta chain features in type 1 diabetes. The authors reverse transcribed all of the isolated RNA, so sequencing captured expressed TCRB transcripts. TCRdb's copy holds only in-frame clones and misses some; the assay was immunoSEQ multiplex PCR. The sample carries about 930,000 clones, roughly 17% recorded once. Sequenced sample: naive CD4+ T cells from blood. All receptors derive from a woman aged 18-30 years in good health.

The chain recombines TRBV27 with TRBJ2-5; a possible D gene is TRBD2 (5 bases). CDR3 length equals 15 residues. The germline V gene encodes CDR1 MNHEY and CDR2 SMNVEV (reference sequence). Between the trimmed V and J ends, which lost 5 bases and 5 bases, there was a span of 18 bases. CDR3 bases: TGTGCCAGCAGTCCTCGGAGGCTGGGGTCGGAGACCCAGTACTTC. This gives the protein CASSPRRLGSETQYF.

This clone was seen more than once but under ten times. The CDR3 nucleotides are TGCGCCATCGACCGGGACTACCTTTACGAGCAGTACTTC. Its translation: CAIDRDYLYEQYF. The gene calls are TRBV4-1 and TRBJ2-7; 7 bases are shared with TRBD2. After removal of 10 bases from V and 4 bases from J, the junction contained 10 bases not matched to a gene. Looked up from germline, CDR1 is MGHRA and CDR2 is YSYEKL. The CDR3 runs to 13 residues.

The rearrangement links TRBV28 to TRBJ2-2; tentative D call: TRBD1 (6 bases). The germline CDR1 and CDR2 sequences are MDHEN and SYDVKM. Trimming shortened V by 5 bases and J by 6 bases, and 13 bases separated the two germline ends. The CDR3 contains 14 residues. This chain's CDR3 is CASSLYRDPGELFF. The CDR3, as DNA: TGTGCCAGCAGTCTGTACAGGGACCCCGGGGAGCTGTTTTTT.

The rearrangement joins TRBV5-6 to TRBJ2-3; 7 bases line up with TRBD1. V gave up 3 bases and J gave up 3 bases; unmatched junction bases: 4. This CDR3 has 14 amino acids. Germline loops: CDR1 SGHDT, CDR2 YYEEEE. The CDR3 DNA is TGTGCCAGCAGCTACAGGGGAACGACAGATACGCAGTATTTT. It codes for CASSYRGTTDTQYF.